A single sample gave rise to the 22 T cell receptor beta chains below, sequenced in a study of Ad26.COV2.S vaccination and SARS-CoV-2 variants (dated by TCRdb to the early 2020s). Library method: the immunoSEQ multiplex PCR assay. The clones in this table, taken by TCRdb from immuneACCESS, are in-frame only. Not every clone is retained; where verified, under half of the shortfall comes from an unresolved V gene, and the cause of the rest is unknown. Present in this sample are roughly 420,000 clones, 89% of which were seen just once. Together, the top ten hold about 2.4% of the sample. This sample's treatment or condition label indicates: about 20 received Ad26.COV2.S at low or high dose, single or two shots; roughly five received placebo; per-sample allocation not given. Repertoires of vaccine and placebo recipients were sequenced from samples collected on day 63 after the first injection. The material sequenced was peripheral blood, taken in a trial of Ad26.COV2.S vaccine versus placebo. The receptors derive from a person aged 18 to 59 who received the Ad26.COV2.S COVID-19 vaccine or a placebo.

About this clone itself: The same CDR3 can be traced to other DNA sequences in this sample. The V call is TRBV5-1, the J call TRBJ1-1; D is ambiguous. V was cut by 2 bases and J by 1 base, with 6 bases left in between. Germline CDR1 reads SGHRS; CDR2 reads YFSETQ. This CDR3 is built from 13 residues. CDR3 bases: TGCGCCAGCAGCTTTGGACGGAACACTGAAGCTTTCTTT. Translating gives CASSFGRNTEAFF.

The J gene is TRBJ1-4, the V gene TRBV3-1 (or the pseudogene TRBV3-2); 8 bases are a match to TRBD1. CDR1 LGHDT and CDR2 YNNKEL come from the germline V gene (reference sequence). The CDR3 has 13 amino acids. With V trimmed by 5 bases and J by 7 bases, 3 bases remained unmatched. CDR3 sequence reads: CASSVTGVEKLFF. The CDR3 bases are TGTGCCAGCAGCGTGACAGGGGTTGAAAAACTGTTTTTT.

This chain uses TRBV25-1 with TRBJ2-3, with a tentative D call TRBD1 (5 bases). The CDR3 is made up of 16 amino acids. CDR1 MGHDK and CDR2 SYGVNS come from the germline V gene. The V gene lost 2 bases and the J gene lost 2 bases, with 14 bases spanning the gap. The CDR3 spells CASSERQSSYTDTQYF. DNA of the CDR3: TGTGCCAGCAGTGAAAGACAGTCATCATACACAGATACGCAGTATTTT.

This rearrangement joins TRBV27 to TRBJ2-7; TRBD2 agrees at 13 bases. The CDR3 totals 16 residues. Germline CDR1 is MNHEY and CDR2 is SMNVEV (reference sequence). V was pared by 4 bases and J by 6 bases, with 9 bases of the junction left unmatched. DNA for the CDR3: TGTGCCAGCAGTTCCTTGACTAGCGGGAGGAGTGGCGAGCAGTACGTC. Protein product: CASSSLTSGRSGEQYV.

This clone was observed once. The chain recombines TRBV7-9 with TRBJ1-5; D call uncertain. The CDR3 contains 14 residues. Trimming cost V 1 base and J 6 bases, with 10 bases left between them. CDR1 is SEHNR, CDR2 FQNEAQ, per germline (reference sequence). The CDR3 DNA sequence: TGTGCCAGCAGCTTAGGAGACCGGACTCAGCCCCAGCATTTT. Its translation: CASSLGDRTQPQHF.

Concerning this clone: The junction differs from germline at one of its ends, possibly a read error. V usage is TRBV4-3 and J usage is TRBJ2-3; 12 bases agree with TRBD2. The CDR3 has 18 residues. The V gene's germline CDR1 is LGHNA and CDR2 YSLEER. In DNA, the CDR3 is TGCACCAGCAGCCGGATCCCTAGCGGGGGGGGCTCGGCCGGTACGCAGTATTTT. It is translated as CTSSRIPSGGGSAGTQYF.

The chain joins TRBV6-5 to TRBJ1-1; no reliable D call. V gave up 10 bases and J gave up 10 bases, with 19 bases separating them. CDR1 and CDR2 (germline): MNHEY, SVGAGI. The CDR3 is 12 residues long. The CDR3 spells CATRPPGTGAFF. The DNA for the CDR3 is TGTGCCACGCGACCGCCAGGTACGGGAGCTTTCTTT.

The chain recombines TRBV12-3 or TRBV12-4 with TRBJ1-2; D ambiguous. Trimming removed 3 bases at V and 4 bases at J, with 9 bases between. The CDR3 sequence is 13 residues long. CDR3 sequence: CASSFVRTYGYTF. Written as DNA, the CDR3 is TGTGCCAGCAGTTTTGTTCGGACCTATGGCTACACCTTC.

This clone is a singleton in its sample. This rearrangement joins TRBV4-3 to TRBJ1-2, with D uncertain. The CDR3 is made up of 13 amino acids. Trimming shortened V by 3 bases and J by 3 bases, and 8 bases separated the two germline ends. Germline V lookup: CDR1 LGHNA, CDR2 YSLEER. Written as DNA, the CDR3 is TGCGCCAGCAGCCATGGGTCAGACTATGGCTACACCTTC. Amino acid sequence: CASSHGSDYGYTF.

The chain employs TRBV27 and TRBJ2-1; 10 bases line up with TRBD1. The CDR3 loop spans 14 amino acids. The germline V gene has CDR1 MNHEY and CDR2 SMNVEV (reference sequence). The J segment lost 7 bases and the V segment lost 6 bases, leaving 6 bases of the junction unmatched. The CDR3 nucleotides read TGTGCCAGCAGAGAGACAGGGGGCCGGAATGAGCAGTTCTTC. Translating gives CASRETGGRNEQFF.

This clone was detected only once. V is TRBV5-1 and J is TRBJ1-3; tentative D call: TRBD1 (5 bases). Germline assignment: CDR1 SGHRS and CDR2 YFSETQ. The ends were cut back, 0 bases at V and 4 bases at J, with 8 bases in the middle. This CDR3 region has 14 residues. Written as DNA, the CDR3 is TGCGCCAGCAGCTTGGCAGGGAACGGAAACACCATATATTTT. Its protein is CASSLAGNGNTIYF.

The chain carries TRBV5-1 and TRBJ2-5; D is undetermined. Germline CDR1 SGHRS, CDR2 YFSETQ. The CDR3 sequence is 14 residues long. Trimming took 6 bases from V and 2 from J, leaving 14 bases between them. In nucleotides, the CDR3 is TGCGCCAGCAATGATGCTCTGAATCAAGAGACCCAGTACTTC. Residues: CASNDALNQETQYF.

The chain's CDR3 is CASSLASIGTGELFF. The CDR3, as DNA: TGTGCCAGCAGCTTGGCCTCGATAGGCACCGGGGAGCTGTTTTTT. The V gene is TRBV5-6, the J gene TRBJ2-2; D not resolved. CDR3 length equals 15 residues. In germline, CDR1 is SGHDT, CDR2 YYEEEE. Trimming pared 0 bases from V and 4 bases from J, leaving 10 bases between.

Written as DNA, the CDR3 is TGTGCCAGCAGCTTAGACTCGCACCCGTTCTTC. It specifies CASSLDSHPFF. This rearrangement joins TRBV7-2 to TRBJ2-1; D not resolved. Trimming pared 1 base from V and 15 bases from J, leaving 10 bases between. Germline V gene sequence: CDR1 SGHTA, CDR2 FQGNSA. This CDR3 spans 11 amino acids.

J is TRBJ1-2 and V is TRBV6-5; TRBD1 might be the D (5 bases). The V gene lost 6 bases and the J gene lost 2 bases, with 16 bases spanning the gap. The CDR3 is 15 amino acids. Germline V gene lookup returns CDR1 MNHEY and CDR2 SVGAGI. CDR3 coding DNA: TGTGCCAGCAGCCCCCTGGCAGGGAGCAACTATGGCTACACCTTC. As protein: CASSPLAGSNYGYTF.

The chain joins TRBV6-2 or TRBV6-3 to TRBJ1-5, with D unresolved. V shed 4 bases and J shed 13 bases, with 23 bases lying between them. This CDR3 contains 15 residues. CDR1 and CDR2 (germline): MNHEY, SVGEGT. The CDR3 DNA is TGTGCCAGCAGTTCTCCCAACTTATGGGTTCACGCTCAGCATTTT. Translated, it gives CASSSPNLWVHAQHF.

The CDR3: CASSVEGELIMNTEAFF. CDR3 nucleotides: TGTGCCAGCAGCGTAGAGGGGGAGCTGATCATGAACACTGAAGCTTTCTTT. The chain joins TRBV9 to TRBJ1-1, with a tentative D call TRBD1 (6 bases). V shed 0 bases and J shed 0 bases, with 15 bases lying between them. The CDR3 has 17 residues. The germline CDR1 and CDR2 sequences are SGDLS and YYNGEE.

This clone was observed once. The V and J genes are TRBV5-5 and TRBJ1-1, with TRBD1 as a possible D gene (5 bases). The CDR3 runs to 14 residues. Germline V CDR1 and CDR2: SGHKS, YYEKEE (reference sequence). V lost 3 bases, J lost 11 bases, and 20 bases lay in between. In DNA form, the CDR3 reads TGTGCCAGCAGCTCCCGACAGAACACCCTTTGGGCTTTCTTT. Amino acids: CASSSRQNTLWAFF.

The CDR3 DNA sequence: TGTGCCAGCAGCCGACCGTTTAGCAATCAGCCCCAGCATTTT. Translating it yields CASSRPFSNQPQHF. The chain couples TRBV6-2 or TRBV6-3 to TRBJ1-5; D uncertain. The V and J ends lost 6 bases and 0 bases respectively, with 9 bases between them. Germline-derived CDR1 and CDR2 are MNHEY and SVGEGT. The CDR3 has 14 residues.

The chain combines TRBV18 with TRBJ2-7; TRBD2 might be the D (6 bases). The CDR3 is made up of 17 amino acids. V lost 3 bases, J lost 6 bases, and 24 bases lay in between. CDR1 is KGHSH and CDR2 is LQKENI in the germline V gene. In DNA form, the CDR3 reads TGTGCCAGCTCACCCCCTTCCGGGGGTCGAGGGGATTTCGAGCAGTACTTC. As protein: CASSPPSGGRGDFEQYF.

V and J are TRBV24-1 and TRBJ2-3, with 9 nucleotides matching TRBD2. The CDR3 contains 15 residues. J was trimmed by 3 bases and V by 4 bases; bases with no gene match: 4. The V gene's germline CDR1 is KGHDR and CDR2 SFDVKD. The chain's CDR3 is CATSDTSGQTDTQYF. The CDR3 DNA reads TGTGCCACCAGTGACACTAGCGGGCAAACAGATACGCAGTATTTT.

The CDR3 DNA reads as TGCGCCAGCAAAGGAGAGGGGGCGTCCGGGGAGCTGTTTTTT. Translated, it gives CASKGEGASGELFF. This sequence joins TRBV5-1 and TRBJ2-2; 7 positions match TRBD1. This CDR3 has 14 residues. J lost 6 bases, V lost 6 bases, and 8 bases had no gene match. Germline CDR1 SGHRS, CDR2 YFSETQ.